A single sample is the source of the 20 T cell receptor beta chains below, sequenced in a study of OX40 agonist ivuxolimab in advanced cancers. Method: immunoSEQ multiplex PCR; TCRdb's copy keeps in-frame clones and lacks some. The sample lists about 61,000 clones, 70% to 90% occurring once. The source material was CD4+ or CD8+ T cells sorted from blood, sampled in a trial of the OX40 agonist ivuxolimab. These receptors were collected from an adult with an advanced solid tumor such as melanoma, head and neck, liver or kidney cancer.

The chain is built from TRBV20-1 and TRBJ2-1; the D gene is possibly TRBD1 (6 bases). Looked up from germline, CDR1 is DFQATT and CDR2 is SNEGSKA (reference sequence). V was trimmed by 6 bases and J by 9 bases, leaving 12 bases between them. The CDR3 runs to 11 residues. The CDR3 is CSAQGLGEQFF. The DNA for the CDR3 is TGCAGTGCCCAGGGGTTGGGTGAGCAGTTCTTC.

Here the CDR3 reads CATSSEKLSYSGANVLTF. In nucleotides, the CDR3 is TGTGCCACCAGCAGTGAAAAACTCAGCTATTCTGGGGCCAACGTCCTGACTTTC. The rearrangement joins TRBV15 to TRBJ2-6; unclear D gene. There are 18 residues in the CDR3. Looked up from germline, CDR1 is LNHNV and CDR2 is YYDKDF (reference sequence). The V gene lost 3 bases and the J gene lost 1 base, with 16 bases spanning the gap.

The rearrangement links TRBV7-3 to TRBJ2-3; 7 bases are a match to TRBD2. Trimming cost V 5 bases and J 3 bases; bases outside gene matches: 11. Germline V gives CDR1 SGHTA, CDR2 FQGTGA. CDR3 length: 16 amino acids. CDR3 residues: CASSPHHGGGTDTQYF. In DNA form, the CDR3 reads TGTGCCAGCAGCCCCCACCATGGGGGGGGAACAGATACGCAGTATTTT.

The V gene is TRBV19, the J gene TRBJ2-2, with TRBD1 matching 8 bases. Trimming at V came to 11 bases and at J to 3 bases, leaving 5 bases not matched to a gene. CDR1 is LNHDA and CDR2 is SQIVND in the germline V gene (reference sequence). The CDR3 is made up of 13 amino acids. CDR3 in DNA: TGTGCCGGACACAGGGGGTACACCGGGGAGCTGTTTTTT. Translated: CAGHRGYTGELFF.

This clone was recorded once. The chain joins TRBV11-2 to TRBJ2-2, with D hard to call. Deletions cut 4 bases from V and 1 base from J, with 13 bases between. CDR3 size: 16 residues. Germline CDR1 is SGHAT and CDR2 is FQNNGV. This chain's CDR3 is CASSYASRQNTGELFF. CDR3 in DNA: TGTGCCAGCAGCTACGCGAGCCGACAGAACACCGGGGAGCTGTTTTTT.

The J gene is TRBJ1-1, the V gene TRBV25-1, with 8 bases matching TRBD1. Germline values: CDR1 MGHDK, CDR2 SYGVNS. The CDR3 length is 12 residues. Trimming cost V 6 bases and J 6 bases; bases outside gene matches: 3. The CDR3 is CASRPQGAEAFF. CDR3 nucleotide sequence: TGTGCCAGCAGACCACAGGGGGCTGAAGCTTTCTTT. Full variable domain (remainder filled in from reference TRBV25-1 and TRBJ1-1): EADIYQTPRYLVIGTGKKITLECSQTMGHDKMYWYQQDPGMELHLIHYSYGVNSTEKGDLSSESTVSRIRTEHFPLTLESARPSHTSQYLCASRPQGAEAFFGQGTRLTVV.

The V gene is TRBV7-9, the J gene TRBJ2-5; 7 bases fit TRBD1. The CDR3 has 14 residues. Germline trimming cut 5 bases from V and 4 bases from J; bases unmatched to any gene: 7. CDR1 is SEHNR and CDR2 is FQNEAQ in the germline V gene (reference sequence). CDR3 coding DNA: TGTGCCAGCAGCCCGACAGGGCTCGTAGAGACCCAGTACTTC. Its translation: CASSPTGLVETQYF. Variable domain in full (rest from reference TRBV7-9 and TRBJ2-5): DTGVSQNPRHKITKRGQNVTFRCDPISEHNRLYWYRQTLGQGPEFLTYFQNEAQLEKSRLLSDRFSAERPKGSFSTLEIQRTEQGDSAMYLCASSPTGLVETQYFGPGTRLLVL.

This clone was detected only a few times. CDR3 sequence (DNA): TGTGCCAGCAGTCCCCAGGGCACATACAACTATGGCTACACCTTC. It translates to CASSPQGTYNYGYTF. The chain carries TRBV7-9 and TRBJ1-2; perhaps TRBD1 as D (5 bases). This CDR3 region has 15 residues. The germline V and J ends were trimmed by 6 bases and 2 bases, with 16 bases remaining between them. Germline CDR1 and CDR2: SEHNR and FQNEAQ (reference sequence).

The sample holds a few counts of this clone. The chain combines TRBV30 with TRBJ1-5; TRBD1 matches 8 bases. The V segment lost 1 base and the J segment 6 bases; nucleotides outside the gene matches: 2. The CDR3 has 13 residues. Germline V lookup: CDR1 GTSNPN, CDR2 SVGIG (reference sequence). The CDR3 DNA follows: TGTGCCTGGAGTGCAGGGGGCAGTCAGCCCCAGCATTTT. This sequence encodes CAWSAGGSQPQHF.

The chain couples TRBV11-3 to TRBJ1-1; unclear D gene. The germline V gene encodes CDR1 SGHNT and CDR2 YENEEA. The V gene lost 3 bases and the J gene lost 9 bases, with 8 bases spanning the gap. The CDR3 is 11 amino acids. CDR3 nucleotide sequence: TGTGCCAGCAGCTTTTCCACCCAAGCTTTCTTT. Translated: CASSFSTQAFF.

V and J are TRBV7-8 and TRBJ1-5; D possibly corresponds to TRBD1 (5 bases). The CDR3 consists of 14 residues. V gave up 8 bases and J gave up 7 bases, with 18 bases separating them. In germline, CDR1 is SGHVS, CDR2 FQNEAQ. CDR3 coding DNA: TGTGCCAGCGGCCTCCAGGGATCGGACCAGCCCCAGCATTTT. It yields the protein CASGLQGSDQPQHF.

The CDR3 nucleotides are TGTGCCAGCAGCTCCCGGACAGGGAACACCGGGGAGCTGTTTTTT. It translates to CASSSRTGNTGELFF. This chain joins TRBV7-8 and TRBJ2-2, with TRBD1 matching 7 bases. V gave up 4 bases and J gave up 1 base; unmatched junction bases: 3. Germline V gene sequence: CDR1 SGHVS, CDR2 FQNEAQ. This CDR3 comprises 15 residues.

The chain couples TRBV7-2 to TRBJ2-5; 8 bases match TRBD2. From germline, CDR1 is SGHTA and CDR2 FQGNSA. V dropped 5 bases and J dropped 2; count of bases not matched to a gene: 16. This CDR3 has 18 residues. This CDR3 is CASSPRARGGSWQETQYF. The CDR3 region has the DNA TGTGCCAGCAGCCCCCGGGCCCGGGGGGGCAGTTGGCAAGAGACCCAGTACTTC.

The rearrangement uses TRBV5-1 and TRBJ1-6; TRBD1 might be the D (6 bases). V lost 4 bases and J 7 bases, leaving 18 bases between the germline ends. Per germline, CDR1 SGHRS and CDR2 YFSETQ. This CDR3 comprises 16 residues. The CDR3 sequence is CASSPQGQSGNSPLHF. CDR3 DNA sequence: TGCGCCAGCAGCCCCCAAGGACAGTCCGGGAATTCACCCCTCCACTTT.

V and J are TRBV6-5 and TRBJ1-3; no clear D gene. Trimming shortened V by 8 bases and J by 8 bases, and 10 bases separated the two germline ends. From germline, CDR1 is MNHEY and CDR2 SVGAGI. The CDR3 totals 11 residues. The CDR3 sequence: CASQNLYTIYF. CDR3 nucleotides: TGTGCCAGCCAAAACCTCTACACCATATATTTT.

The chain is built from TRBV9 and TRBJ2-7; 8 nucleotides align to TRBD1. CDR1 is SGDLS, CDR2 YYNGEE, per germline. The CDR3 is 14 residues long. Losses at the gene ends were 2 bases for V and 3 bases for J; bases not matched to a gene: 4. The CDR3 protein is CASSVGQGHYEQYF. The CDR3 DNA is TGTGCCAGCAGCGTCGGACAGGGACACTACGAGCAGTACTTC.

The V call is TRBV7-8, the J call TRBJ2-1; D gene uncertain. CDR1 is SGHVS and CDR2 is FQNEAQ in the germline V gene. This CDR3 comprises 12 residues. The ends were cut back, 5 bases at V and 7 bases at J, with 9 bases in the middle. The CDR3 region is CASSPLSNEQFF. CDR3 nucleotides: TGTGCCAGCAGCCCCCTCTCGAATGAGCAGTTCTTC. Supplemented by reference TRBV7-8 and TRBJ2-1, the full variable domain reads GAGVSQSPRYKVAKRGQDVALRCDPISGHVSLFWYQQALGQGPEFLTYFQNEAQLDKSGLPSDRFFAERPEGSVSTLKIQRTQQEDSAVYLCASSPLSNEQFFGPGTRLTVL.

The chain employs TRBV4-1 and TRBJ2-7, with D perhaps TRBD2 (6 bases). CDR1 is MGHRA and CDR2 is YSYEKL in the germline V gene. Trimming shortened V by 4 bases and J by 1 base, and 11 bases separated the two germline ends. This CDR3 contains 14 residues. The CDR3 spells CASSRGDSSYEQYF. Written as DNA, the CDR3 is TGCGCCAGCAGCCGGGGGGACTCTTCCTACGAGCAGTACTTC.

This clone was counted between two and nine times. V is TRBV9 and J is TRBJ1-4, with D perhaps matching TRBD1 (6 bases). Germline CDR1 and CDR2: SGDLS and YYNGEE. This CDR3 contains 14 residues. V gave up 7 bases and J gave up 4 bases, with 14 bases separating them. The CDR3 loop is CASGAGAVNEKLFF. CDR3 coding DNA: TGTGCCAGCGGAGCGGGGGCAGTTAATGAAAAACTGTTTTTT.

V is TRBV5-1 and J is TRBJ1-2, with D perhaps matching TRBD1 (6 bases). Germline V CDR1 and CDR2: SGHRS, YFSETQ. Trimming stripped 3 bases from V and 2 bases from J, with 17 bases between. This CDR3 contains 16 residues. In DNA form, the CDR3 reads TGCGCCAGCAGCTGGACCCCACAGGGTCGAAACTATGGCTACACCTTC. Translating gives CASSWTPQGRNYGYTF. The full variable domain, rest sourced from reference TRBV5-1 and TRBJ1-2, is KAGVTQTPRYLIKTRGQQVTLSCSPISGHRSVSWYQQTPGQGLQFLFEYFSETQRNKGNFPGRFSGRQFSNSRSEMNVSTLELGDSALYLCASSWTPQGRNYGYTFGSGTRLTVV.